This TCR beta chain originates from a study of T cell repertoires in cytomegalovirus infection. Overall study: Indications of both CMV infection and matching HLA type were provided by public TCR beta signatures.

TCRdb recomputed calls from the reads with MiXCR, one row per CDR3 protein. The table includes approximately 770,000 distinct CDR3 sequences, roughly 29% detected once. V lost 0 bases, J lost 3 bases, and 11 bases lay in between. Germline V gene sequence: CDR1 MNHEY, CDR2 SVGAGI. The CDR3 is made up of 15 amino acids. About this clonotype itself: The antigen remains unidentified.

The input for sequencing was cultured CD8+ T cells from PBMCs, taken from culture after CMV antigen stimulation. The V and J genes are TRBV6-5 and TRBJ1-1; no clear D. This clonotype was obtained from a human donor in good health (CMV status not recorded). Some clones in this sample may be carry-over from other donors' samples. CDR3 sequence reads: CASSYSRYMYTEAFF. CDR3 in DNA: TGTGCCAGCAGTTACTCAAGGTATATGTACACTGAAGCTTTCTTT.